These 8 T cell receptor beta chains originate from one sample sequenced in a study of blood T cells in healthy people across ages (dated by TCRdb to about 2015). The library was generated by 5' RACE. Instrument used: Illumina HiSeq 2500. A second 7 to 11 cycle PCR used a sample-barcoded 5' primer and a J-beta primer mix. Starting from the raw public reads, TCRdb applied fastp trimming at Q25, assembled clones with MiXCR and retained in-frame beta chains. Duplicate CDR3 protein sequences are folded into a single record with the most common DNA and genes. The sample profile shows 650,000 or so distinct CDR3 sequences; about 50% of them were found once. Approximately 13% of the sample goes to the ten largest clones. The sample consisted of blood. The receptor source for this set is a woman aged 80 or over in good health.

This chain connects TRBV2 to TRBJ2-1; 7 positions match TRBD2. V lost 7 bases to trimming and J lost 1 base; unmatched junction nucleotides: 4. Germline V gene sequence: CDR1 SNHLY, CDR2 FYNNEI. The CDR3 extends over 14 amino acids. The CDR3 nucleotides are TGTGCCAGCACCGGCGGGGGTTCCTACAATGAGCAGTTCTTC. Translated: CASTGGGSYNEQFF.

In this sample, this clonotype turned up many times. The DNA of the CDR3 is TGTGCCAGCTCACCTGAGGACTCCAATTTGGCCGAGCAGTACTTC. Amino acid sequence: CASSPEDSNLAEQYF. The V and J genes are TRBV18 and TRBJ2-7; TRBD2 is a possible D gene (5 bases). Germline V gives CDR1 KGHSH, CDR2 LQKENI. The CDR3 is 15 amino acids. Trimming pared 3 bases from V and 6 bases from J, leaving 18 bases between.

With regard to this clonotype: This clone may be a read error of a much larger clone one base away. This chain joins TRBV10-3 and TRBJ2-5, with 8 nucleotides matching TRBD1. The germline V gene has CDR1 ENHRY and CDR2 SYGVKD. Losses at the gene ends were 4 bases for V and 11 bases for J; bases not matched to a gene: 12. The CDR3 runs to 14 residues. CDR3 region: CAISAKGQGYGQYF. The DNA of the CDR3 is TGTGCCATCAGTGCCAAAGGACAGGGCTACGGGCAGTACTTC.

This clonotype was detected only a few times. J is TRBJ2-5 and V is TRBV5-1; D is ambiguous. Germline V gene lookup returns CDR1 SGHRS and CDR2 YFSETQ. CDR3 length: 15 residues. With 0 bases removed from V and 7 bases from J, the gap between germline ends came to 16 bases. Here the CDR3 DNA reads TGCGCCAGCAGCTTGGGAGGAGACCCTGGCGGGACCCAGTACTTC. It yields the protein CASSLGGDPGGTQYF.

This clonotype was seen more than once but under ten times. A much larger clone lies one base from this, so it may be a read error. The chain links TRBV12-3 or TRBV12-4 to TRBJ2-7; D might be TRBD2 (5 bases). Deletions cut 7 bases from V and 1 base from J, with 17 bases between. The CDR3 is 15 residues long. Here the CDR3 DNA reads TGTGCCAGCAACACAGACGGGATGGGGTCCTACGAGCAGTACTTC. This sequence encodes CASNTDGMGSYEQYF.

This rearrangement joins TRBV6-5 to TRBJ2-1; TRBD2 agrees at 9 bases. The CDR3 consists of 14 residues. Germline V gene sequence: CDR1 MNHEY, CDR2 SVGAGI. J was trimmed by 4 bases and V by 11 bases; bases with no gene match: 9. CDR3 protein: CADSSSGVYNEQFF. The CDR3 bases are TGTGCCGACAGTTCTAGCGGGGTATACAATGAGCAGTTCTTC.

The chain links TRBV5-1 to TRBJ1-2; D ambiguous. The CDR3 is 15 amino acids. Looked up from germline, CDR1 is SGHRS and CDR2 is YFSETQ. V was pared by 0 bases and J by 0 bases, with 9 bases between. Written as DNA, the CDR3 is TGCGCCAGCAGCTTGGACGGAGGAGCTAACTATGGCTACACCTTC. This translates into CASSLDGGANYGYTF.

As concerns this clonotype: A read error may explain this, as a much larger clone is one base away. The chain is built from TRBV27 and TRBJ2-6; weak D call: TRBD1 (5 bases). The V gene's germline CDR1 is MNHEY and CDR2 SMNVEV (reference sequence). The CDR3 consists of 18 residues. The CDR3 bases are TGTGCCGGCAGTTTACTGGCAGGACATCCCTCTGGGGCCAACGTCCTGACTTTC. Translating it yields CAGSLLAGHPSGANVLTF. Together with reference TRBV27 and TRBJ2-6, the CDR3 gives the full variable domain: EAQVTQNPRYLITVTGKKLTVTCSQNMNHEYMSWYRQDPGLGLRQIYYSMNVEVTDKGDVPEGYKVSRKEKRNFPLILESPSPNQTSLYFCAGSLLAGHPSGANVLTFGAGSRLTVL.